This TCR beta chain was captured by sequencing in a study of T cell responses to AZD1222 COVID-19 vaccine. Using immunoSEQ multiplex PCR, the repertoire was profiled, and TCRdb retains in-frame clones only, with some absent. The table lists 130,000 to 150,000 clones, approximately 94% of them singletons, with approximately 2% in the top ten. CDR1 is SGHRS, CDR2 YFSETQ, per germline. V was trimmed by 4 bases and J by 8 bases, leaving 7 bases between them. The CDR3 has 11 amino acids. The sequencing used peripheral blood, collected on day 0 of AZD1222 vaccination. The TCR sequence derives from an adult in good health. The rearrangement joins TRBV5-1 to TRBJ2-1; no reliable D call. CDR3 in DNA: TGCGCCAGCAGCGGTGTCGATGAGCAGTTCTTC. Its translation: CASSGVDEQFF.